This entry lists 8 T cell receptor beta chains sequenced from one sample in a study of cytomegalovirus exposure and HLA in healthy donors. This PCR relied on a set of 60 Vbeta primers and 13 Jbeta primers. Sequenced by immunoSEQ multiplex PCR; TCRdb stores in-frame clones only, minus some. The table lists 150,000 to 200,000 clones, 62% of them singletons. Sequenced material: PBMCs. The receptors come from a man aged 35-49 years in good health and CMV-seronegative.

The chain joins TRBV19 to TRBJ1-2, with TRBD1 matching over 7 bases. The CDR3 extends over 13 amino acids. Trimming took 6 bases from V and 6 from J; bases not matched to a gene: 7. From germline, CDR1 is LNHDA and CDR2 SQIVND (reference sequence). CDR3 in amino acids: CASSPWDRDGYTF. In DNA form, the CDR3 reads TGTGCCAGTAGCCCCTGGGACAGAGATGGCTACACCTTC.

The rearrangement joins TRBV6-1 to TRBJ1-5, with D possibly being TRBD1 (6 bases). The CDR3 has 14 residues. V lost 1 base and J lost 9, with 13 bases in between. Looked up from germline, CDR1 is MNHNS and CDR2 is SASEGT. CDR3 nucleotide sequence: TGTGCCAGCAGTGAAGAAACAGGGCGTACGCCCCAGCATTTT. Translating gives CASSEETGRTPQHF.

The chain links TRBV21-1 to TRBJ2-1; the table calls TRBD1, which could not be checked here. TRBV21-1 is noted as a pseudogene. The CDR3 contains 17 residues. The CDR3 nucleotides are TGTGCCAGCAGCAAAAGCGGAGGAGGACAGGGTATCCATGAGCAGTTCTTC. Protein: CASSKSGGGQGIHEQFF.

This chain joins TRBV28 and TRBJ1-1; maybe TRBD1 (6 bases). This CDR3 spans 15 amino acids. Per germline, CDR1 MDHEN and CDR2 SYDVKM. V was shortened by 1 base and J by 3 bases, with 12 bases between the two germline ends. This CDR3 reads CASSLSDRPHTEAFF. Written as DNA, the CDR3 is TGTGCCAGCAGTTTATCAGACAGGCCACACACTGAAGCTTTCTTT.

The V gene is TRBV19, the J gene TRBJ2-1; 11 bases fit TRBD2. Trimming removed 2 bases from V and 15 bases from J; junction bases left unmatched: 9. This CDR3 spans 14 amino acids. The germline gives CDR1 LNHDA, CDR2 SQIVND (reference sequence). For the CDR3, the DNA is TGTGCCAGTAGTATAACAATAGCGGGAGGGACCCTGTTCTTC. Translation: CASSITIAGGTLFF. Based on the CDR3 plus reference TRBV19 and TRBJ2-1, the full variable domain is DGGITQSPKYLFRKEGQNVTLSCEQNLNHDAMYWYRQDPGQGLRLIYYSQIVNDFQKGDIAEGYSVSREKKESFPLTVTSAQKNPTAFYLCASSITIAGGTLFFGPGTRLTVL.

This clone was seen a handful of times. The V call is TRBV4-3, the J call TRBJ2-7, with TRBD1 matching over 10 bases. The germline CDR1 and CDR2 sequences are LGHNA and YSLEER. The V and J ends lost 4 bases and 3 bases, in that order; junction bases with no gene match: 6. The CDR3 is made up of 15 amino acids. In nucleotides, the CDR3 is TGCGCCAGCAGCCTCAGGGACAGGGGAGACTACGAGCAGTACTTC. The encoded protein is CASSLRDRGDYEQYF.

The chain carries TRBV14 and TRBJ2-5; tentative D call: TRBD2 (6 bases). The CDR3 length is 13 residues. Between the trimmed V and J ends, which lost 4 bases and 11 bases, there was a span of 17 bases. Germline CDR1 is SGHDN and CDR2 is FVKESK. The DNA for the CDR3 is TGTGCCAGCAGCCGGGAGGACGGGAGTAAGCAGTACTTC. Protein: CASSREDGSKQYF.

The gene calls are TRBV4-2 and TRBJ2-1; TRBD2 matches at 15 bases. This CDR3 contains 17 residues. Trimming cost V 5 bases and J 2 bases; bases outside gene matches: 4. Per germline, CDR1 LGHNA and CDR2 YNFKEQ. Here the CDR3 DNA reads TGTGCCAGCAGCTCCCGGACTAGCGGGGGGGCCTACAATGAGCAGTTCTTC. As protein: CASSSRTSGGAYNEQFF.